This T cell receptor beta chain derives from a study of T cells in Graves' hyperthyroidism and ophthalmopathy. This clonotype appeared once. Its antigen is not known. A single base separates this from a much larger clone, so it may be a read error. The CDR3 ends on some other residue instead of the conserved phenylalanine or tryptophan, so this is likely a read error. On the basis of clinical symptoms, serum thyroxine and TRAb, thyroid ultrasound and orbital computed tomography, diagnoses were made. RNA transcripts gave rise to amplified TCR beta CDR3 regions. First-round RT-PCR with HTBI primers amplified the TCR CDR3 region. TCRdb reanalysed the multiplex PCR reads using MiXCR and keeps one entry per CDR3 protein. The table includes 700,000 to 850,000 distinct CDR3 sequences, roughly 32% detected once. Whole-study findings and limits: Among clonotypes expanded in thyroid above 0.001, most were also found in blood.

The TCR comes from a woman aged 40 to 50 with Graves' hyperthyroidism. Material for sequencing was blood.

CDR3 sequence reads: CASSSARDYGYTL. CDR3 nucleotide sequence: TGTGCCAGCAGCTCAGCCCGTGACTATGGCTACACCCTC. The chain couples TRBV11-2 to TRBJ1-2; D gene ambiguous. The CDR3 consists of 13 residues. Looked up from germline, CDR1 is SGHAT and CDR2 is FQNNGV. V lost 4 bases, J lost 3 bases, and 9 bases lay in between.